Sequencing of this T cell receptor (beta chain) was carried out in a study of cytomegalovirus exposure and HLA in healthy donors. It was with 60 Vbeta and 13 Jbeta primers that the PCR ran. Method: immunoSEQ multiplex PCR; TCRdb's copy keeps in-frame clones and lacks some. Across about 160,000 clones, the top ten clones capture 2% to 2.5% of the sample. Germline assignment: CDR1 DFQATT and CDR2 SNEGSKA (reference sequence). The CDR3 is 11 amino acids. V lost 8 bases and J lost 9, with 16 bases in between. The receptor was derived from a man between 25 and 39 years old in good health and CMV-seronegative. The chain joins TRBV20-1 to TRBJ1-2, with a weak D call TRBD1 (5 bases). Sequencing input: PBMCs. DNA for the CDR3: TGCAGTCCCCGGGGGGACGGAAGCTACACCTTC. This codes for CSPRGDGSYTF.